This entry lists 3 T cell receptor beta chains sequenced from one sample in a study of blood T cell repertoires in COVID-19. The assay was immunoSEQ multiplex PCR, and TCRdb's table has in-frame clones only and misses some. The table lists 65,000 to 85,000 clones, 91% of them singletons. The sequencing sample was made of peripheral blood. These receptors were collected from a human donor in a cohort sampled during active COVID-19.

The chain couples TRBV9 to TRBJ2-5; 10 positions match TRBD2. This CDR3 region has 15 residues. From germline, CDR1 is SGDLS and CDR2 YYNGEE. After removal of 3 bases from V and 2 bases from J, the junction contained 4 bases not matched to a gene. The CDR3 DNA reads as TGTGCCAGCAGCGCCGGACTAGCGGATCAAGAGACCCAGTACTTC. As protein: CASSAGLADQETQYF.

The chain carries TRBV6-2 or TRBV6-3 and TRBJ2-5; TRBD1 matches at 7 bases. CDR3 length: 16 amino acids. The trim removed 2 bases at V and 1 base at J, leaving 7 bases unmatched. Germline V CDR1 and CDR2: MNHEY, SVGEGT. CDR3: CASSYRGLPPQETQYF. The CDR3 bases are TGTGCCAGCAGTTACAGGGGGCTCCCACCCCAAGAGACCCAGTACTTC.

This chain joins TRBV5-1 and TRBJ1-1; D not certain. Germline values: CDR1 SGHRS, CDR2 YFSETQ. Trimming took off 3 bases at V and 0 bases at J, with 6 bases between the two ends. This CDR3 region has 13 residues. CDR3 amino acids: CASSSGVNTEAFF. DNA for the CDR3: TGCGCCAGCAGCTCCGGTGTGAACACTGAAGCTTTCTTT.